The rows below give T cell receptor beta chains drawn from one sample of a study of OX40 agonist ivuxolimab in advanced cancers. Sequencing used immunoSEQ multiplex PCR; TCRdb keeps in-frame clones, though not all of them. The sample yields about 72,000 clones, about 88% seen once. The sample in question was CD4+ or CD8+ T cells sorted from blood, obtained in a trial of the OX40 agonist ivuxolimab. These receptors all come from an adult with an advanced solid tumor such as melanoma, head and neck, liver or kidney cancer. The CDR3 runs from the conserved cysteine through the conserved F or W. The order of the fields is J gene, V gene, clone size, D gene, CDR3 DNA, CDR3 protein. A D gene is named only where the DNA matches it firmly. Expanded clones are given a class, and other clones once, few, many or no size at all.

TRBJ2-5 TRBV11-1 . TRBD2 TGTGCCAGCAGCTCTGGACTAGCGGGAGGAGGGACGGAAGAGACCCAGTACTTC CASSSGLAGGGTEETQYF
TRBJ1-2 TRBV28 . . TGTGCCAGCACCCGGGATCTAATCTATGGCTACACCTTC CASTRDLIYGYTF
TRBJ2-7 TRBV7-9 . . TGTGCCAGCAGCCCATGGGGGGGGCTCAACTACGAGCAGTACTTC CASSPWGGLNYEQYF
TRBJ1-1 TRBV5-6 . . TGTGCCAGCAGCTTTCAGGTCACTGAAGCTTTCTTT CASSFQVTEAFF
TRBJ1-2 TRBV7-8 . . TGTGCCAGCAGCTTGGGCTGGAGCGGCTATGGCTACACCTTC CASSLGWSGYGYTF
TRBJ2-1 TRBV28 few TRBD1 TGTGCCAGTCCCCTTCCGGGACAGGGTATGAATGAGCAGTTCTTC CASPLPGQGMNEQFF
TRBJ2-1 TRBV15 . . TGTGCCACCAGCCTGGACAGACCCAATGAGCAGTTCTTC CATSLDRPNEQFF
TRBJ2-1 TRBV5-1 few . TGCGCCAGCAGCTTACAGGGAGAGTCCTACAATGAGCAGTTCTTC CASSLQGESYNEQFF
TRBJ2-5 TRBV29-1 few . TGCAGCGCCCCTAGACAGGTTGGAGAGACCCAGTACTTC CSAPRQVGETQYF
TRBJ1-2 TRBV5-1 . TRBD1 TGCGCCAGCAGCTACATGGCGCAGGGGGTAGAGTATGGCTACACCTTC CASSYMAQGVEYGYTF
TRBJ1-1 TRBV7-2 . TRBD1 TGTGCCAGCAGCTTATGGCCCAGGGGGCGGTTGAACACTGAAGCTTTCTTT CASSLWPRGRLNTEAFF
TRBJ1-4 TRBV6-5 few . TGTGCCAGCGGGTCACGGGGAAAACTGTTTTTT CASGSRGKLFF
TRBJ1-3 TRBV18 . . TGTGCCAGCTCAAGGGACTCTTATGAGAACACCATATATTTT CASSRDSYENTIYF
TRBJ1-2 TRBV4-2 . . TGTGCCAGCCGGATTAACTATGGCTACACCTTC CASRINYGYTF
TRBJ1-2 TRBV7-2 few . TGTGCCAGCAGCGCAGGGAGGGGCTATGGCTACACCTTC CASSAGRGYGYTF
TRBJ2-5 TRBV4-1 . TRBD1 TGCGCCAGCAGCCCGCGAAATACAGGGGGGGAGACCCAGTACTTC CASSPRNTGGETQYF
TRBJ2-2 TRBV18 . . TGTGCCAGCTCACCACCCAGGGTAGTTCTGACCGGGGAGCTGTTTTTT CASSPPRVVLTGELFF
TRBJ1-1 TRBV6-6 . . TGTGCCAGCAGTTACTATAAGAACACTGAAGCTTTCTTT CASSYYKNTEAFF
TRBJ1-1 TRBV28 . TRBD1 TGTGCCAGCAGTTTCAGGGGGGGCCCTCACACTGAAGCTTTCTTT CASSFRGGPHTEAFF
TRBJ1-1 TRBV5-1 . TRBD1 TGCGCCAGCAGCTTAACAGGGGTCACTGAAGCTTTCTTT CASSLTGVTEAFF
TRBJ1-3 TRBV28 . . TGTGCCAGCAATGGAAGGATTTCAAACACCATATATTTT CASNGRISNTIYF
TRBJ2-5 TRBV11-3 . . TGTGCCAGCAGCTTAGGAGGGAACCAAGAGACCCAGTACTTC CASSLGGNQETQYF
TRBJ1-3 TRBV6-1 . TRBD1 TGTGCCAGCAGTCCACAGGGGACTGGAAACACCATATATTTT CASSPQGTGNTIYF
TRBJ1-1 TRBV9 . . TGTGCCAGCAGCGTAGCCAGCAACACTGAAGCTTTCTTT CASSVASNTEAFF
TRBJ2-1 TRBV7-2 . TRBD2 TGTGCCAGCAGCTGGAGCGGGAGGGCCGACAATGAGCAGTTCTTC CASSWSGRADNEQFF
TRBJ1-5 TRBV15 . TRBD1 TGTGCCACCAGCAGAGAGCGCAGGGGGGACCAGCCCCAGCATTTT CATSRERRGDQPQHF
TRBJ1-2 TRBV5-6 . TRBD1 TGTGCCAGCAGCTTCCGCAGGGGGGGAGACACCTTC CASSFRRGGDTF
TRBJ2-3 TRBV9 . . TGTGCCAGCAGCGTAGAGAGGGGTACGCAGTATTTT CASSVERGTQYF
TRBJ2-5 TRBV28 . TRBD1 TGTGCCAGCAGTACTCAGACAGGGGGCAAAGAGACCCAGTACTTC CASSTQTGGKETQYF
TRBJ2-5 TRBV11-3 . TRBD2 TGTGCCAGCAGCCTTGTAGCGGGAATTTACGAGACCCAGTACTTC CASSLVAGIYETQYF
TRBJ2-7 TRBV5-1 . . TGCGCCAGCAGCTTGGCGCGCCCAGGCGAGCAGTACTTC CASSLARPGEQYF
TRBJ1-5 TRBV6-1 . . TGTGCCAGCAGCGTTTCAGGGAACAATCAGCCCCAGCATTTT CASSVSGNNQPQHF
TRBJ2-3 TRBV12-5 . . TGTGCTAGTGGTTTGAACCCGGACGGACGGGCCAGCACAGATACGCAGTATTTT CASGLNPDGRASTDTQYF
TRBJ2-6 TRBV11-2 . TRBD2 TGTGCCAGCAGCTTCCCAACGAGCGGGGACGGGGCCAACGTCCTGACTTTC CASSFPTSGDGANVLTF
TRBJ2-7 TRBV6-6 . TRBD2 TGTGCCAGCAGCCGACTAGCGGGGACGGTCTACGAGCAGTACTTC CASSRLAGTVYEQYF
TRBJ2-3 TRBV19 . . TGTGCCAGTAGTAGCTACCTCCGGATGCCCCTCACAGATACGCAGTATTTT CASSSYLRMPLTDTQYF
TRBJ2-1 TRBV7-3 . TRBD2 TGTGCCAGCAGCCCTATTAGGTCTAGCGGGATGAATGAGCAGTTCTTC CASSPIRSSGMNEQFF
TRBJ2-7 TRBV19 . TRBD1 TGTGCCAGTAGAGGGGGCCCCTTTGAGCAGTACTTC CASRGGPFEQYF
TRBJ2-7 TRBV28 few . TGTGCCAGCAGTCCTGACGGGCCACGTACCTACGAGCAGTACTTC CASSPDGPRTYEQYF
TRBJ2-3 TRBV9 . TRBD2 TGTGCCTCCCGCGGGGGTAGCACAGATACGCAGTATTTT CASRGGSTDTQYF
TRBJ2-2 TRBV7-9 . . TGTGCCAGCAGCCTAGGGACTCTCACCGGGGAGCTGTTTTTT CASSLGTLTGELFF
TRBJ1-4 TRBV5-8 . . TGTGCCAGCAGCTTGGGACTAGGGACAAATGAAAAACTGTTTTTT CASSLGLGTNEKLFF
TRBJ1-3 TRBV6-1 . . TGTGCCAGCAGTGCGAGCTTGGGAGAAAACACCATATATTTT CASSASLGENTIYF
TRBJ2-2 TRBV6-1 few . TGTGCCAGCAGTGAACTGGCAGGGGCTCGGTTTCCCGGGGAGCTGTTTTTT CASSELAGARFPGELFF
TRBJ2-3 TRBV9 once TRBD1 TGTGCCAGCAGCGTAGAGGGGGCAGGGACAGATACGCAGTATTTT CASSVEGAGTDTQYF
TRBJ1-2 TRBV28 . . TGTGCCAGCGGGGTAGGGGCTTCCTATGGCTACACCTTC CASGVGASYGYTF
TRBJ2-7 TRBV18 . . TGTGCCAGCTCACCATCTAGGATGGTCTACGAGCAGTACTTC CASSPSRMVYEQYF
TRBJ1-2 TRBV5-1 . TRBD1 TGCGCCAGCAGCCGGACAGGGGACAACTATGGCTACACCTTC CASSRTGDNYGYTF
TRBJ2-7 TRBV29-1 . TRBD1 TGCAGCGTTGAAGACGGACAGGGACCGTACTTC CSVEDGQGPYF
TRBJ1-1 TRBV11-2 . . TGTGCCAGCAGCCCCGGGAGGGGTAACACTGAAGCTTTCTTT CASSPGRGNTEAFF
TRBJ2-1 TRBV7-9 once . TGTGCCAGCAGCTTAAGTGTTAGGGCCAGGACCCTCTACAATGAGCAGTTCTTC CASSLSVRARTLYNEQFF
TRBJ2-7 TRBV15 . . TGTGCCACCAGCAGAGGAGGCGGATCCTACGAGCAGTACTTC CATSRGGGSYEQYF